The 6 T cell receptor beta chains reported below all come from one sample, sequenced in a study of CD8+CD57+ T cells in acquired aplastic anemia. According to the study, genomic DNA was the template for TCR beta VDJ and CDR3 profiling. Each CDR3 protein is one row after TCRdb ran MiXCR on the reads. Seen here are 200,000 to 250,000 distinct CDR3 sequences, 34% observed once, and the top ten hold 0.95% to 1.2%. The source material was sorted CD4+, CD8+, or CD8+CD57+ T cells (not recorded which) from PBMCs. The source is a human donor in good health, serving as a control.

On this clonotype: This may stem from a read error, because a much larger clone lies one nucleotide away. J is TRBJ1-2 and V is TRBV5-1; no reliable D call. CDR1 is SGHRS and CDR2 is YFSETQ in the germline V gene. The CDR3 spans 14 residues. The DNA for the CDR3 is TGCGCCAGCAGCTTTACAACCGACAACTATAGCTACACCTTC. It specifies CASSFTTDNYSYTF. The whole variable domain, filled in from reference TRBV5-1 and TRBJ1-2, reads KAGVTQTPRYLIKTRGQQVTLSCSPISGHRSVSWYQQTPGQGLQFLFEYFSETQRNKGNFPGRFSGRQFSNSRSEMNVSTLELGDSALYLCASSFTTDNYSYTFGSGTRLTVV.

This clonotype was detected many times. The CDR3 bases are TGTGCCAGCAGCGTAGGGATAAGCGGGGGGGCTTACGAGCAGTACTTC. Translating gives CASSVGISGGAYEQYF. The chain recombines TRBV9 with TRBJ2-7, with 10 bases that match TRBD2. The V and J ends lost 0 bases and 4 bases, in that order; junction bases with no gene match: 7. This CDR3 is built from 16 residues. Germline lookup yields CDR1 SGDLS and CDR2 YYNGEE.

This clonotype showed up many times. The chain is built from TRBV19 and TRBJ1-5, with 9 bases identical to TRBD1. V trimming: 9 bases; J trimming: 2 bases; junction bases outside the gene matches: 11. The CDR3 runs 16 residues. Germline values: CDR1 LNHDA, CDR2 SQIVND (reference sequence). The CDR3 DNA sequence: TGTGCCAGCCTGGGACAGGGCGTGTTGGGCAATCAGCCCCAGCATTTT. Translated: CASLGQGVLGNQPQHF.

This clonotype was counted ten times or more. The V and J genes are TRBV24-1 and TRBJ2-1, with 7 nucleotides matching TRBD2. V lost 2 bases and J lost 5; bases outside the gene matches: 8. The V gene's germline CDR1 is KGHDR and CDR2 SFDVKD. The CDR3 sequence is 16 residues long. For the CDR3, the DNA is TGTGCCACCAGTGATTCGTGGGAGGGCAGACACAATGAGCAGTTCTTC. The encoded protein is CATSDSWEGRHNEQFF.

CDR3 sequence (DNA): TGCAGTGCGGGCGGGACTAGCAGCAATGAGCAGTTCTTC. Residues: CSAGGTSSNEQFF. The chain joins TRBV20-1 to TRBJ2-1, with TRBD2 matching 9 bases. Germline assignment: CDR1 DFQATT and CDR2 SNEGSKA (reference sequence). The J segment lost 6 bases and the V segment lost 6 bases, leaving 6 bases of the junction unmatched. The CDR3 sequence is 13 residues long.

This clonotype was observed at least ten times. The V gene is TRBV5-4, the J gene TRBJ1-2; 10 bases are a match to TRBD1. V trimming: 4 bases; J trimming: 7 bases; junction bases outside the gene matches: 4. Germline lookup yields CDR1 SGHNT and CDR2 YYREEE (reference sequence). This CDR3 is built from 13 residues. CDR3 DNA: TGTGCCAGCAGCCCCGGGACAGGGGTTGGCTACACCTTC. Its protein is CASSPGTGVGYTF.